Listed below are T cell receptor beta chains from one sample, sequenced in a study of cytomegalovirus exposure and HLA in healthy donors. The assay was immunoSEQ multiplex PCR, and TCRdb's table has in-frame clones only and misses some. In the table there are approximately 120,000 clones, under 80% of which are singletons. Source material: PBMCs. These receptors came from a man aged 40-49 years in good health and CMV-seropositive. Each CDR3 is given with its conserved first and last residue. D genes are given only for firm matches. The size entry is marked missing in some rows and otherwise reads once, few, many or a size class.

cdr3_nt: TGTGCCAGCAGATCAACTCCCACAACTAATGAAAAACTGTTTTTT
cdr3_aa: CASRSTPTTNEKLFF
d_call: -
clone_size: -
v_call: TRBV27
j_call: TRBJ1-4

cdr3_nt: TGCGCCAGCAGCGCGGGACAGGGGGTGTGGAACACTGAAGCTTTCTTT
cdr3_aa: CASSAGQGVWNTEAFF
d_call: TRBD1
clone_size: few
v_call: TRBV4-1
j_call: TRBJ1-1

cdr3_nt: TGTGCCAGTAGTATGGGTGGCAGGTCGAACACCGGGGAGCTGTTTTTT
cdr3_aa: CASSMGGRSNTGELFF
d_call: -
clone_size: once
v_call: TRBV19
j_call: TRBJ2-2

cdr3_nt: TGCGCCAGCAGCGCAGCCGGGGAGGGGGCAGATACGCAGTATTTT
cdr3_aa: CASSAAGEGADTQYF
d_call: -
clone_size: once
v_call: TRBV5-1
j_call: TRBJ2-3

cdr3_nt: TGTGCCAGCAGGGACAGGGGTCGACTAAATGGCTACACCTTC
cdr3_aa: CASRDRGRLNGYTF
d_call: TRBD1
clone_size: -
v_call: TRBV28
j_call: TRBJ1-2

cdr3_nt: TGTGCCAGCAGCTTCGGGACAGGAGGGGTTAGGCGCAACAATGAGCAGTTCTTC
cdr3_aa: CASSFGTGGVRRNNEQFF
d_call: TRBD1
clone_size: -
v_call: TRBV7-2
j_call: TRBJ2-1

cdr3_nt: TGTGCCAGCAGTTTATCCAGGGTCTACGAGCAGTACTTC
cdr3_aa: CASSLSRVYEQYF
d_call: -
clone_size: -
v_call: TRBV28
j_call: TRBJ2-7

cdr3_nt: TGTGCCAGCAGCGGAGGGTTTCCCAATCAGCCCCAGCATTTT
cdr3_aa: CASSGGFPNQPQHF
d_call: -
clone_size: -
v_call: TRBV5-6
j_call: TRBJ1-5

cdr3_nt: TGTGCCAGCGCCACAATAGCGGGCATATTCCAAAGCTCCTACAATGAGCAGTTCTTC
cdr3_aa: CASATIAGIFQSSYNEQFF
d_call: TRBD2
clone_size: once
v_call: TRBV2
j_call: TRBJ2-1

cdr3_nt: TGTGCCATCAGTGAGTCGTTGGACAGGGCACTTAGCAATCAGCCCCAGCATTTT
cdr3_aa: CAISESLDRALSNQPQHF
d_call: TRBD1
clone_size: -
v_call: TRBV10-3
j_call: TRBJ1-5

cdr3_nt: TGTGCCAGCAGCTTAAAGGGGGGGGACACTGAAGCTTTCTTT
cdr3_aa: CASSLKGGDTEAFF
d_call: -
clone_size: -
v_call: TRBV11-2
j_call: TRBJ1-1

cdr3_nt: TGTGCCAGCAAGCGAGACAGGGGAGGAACTGAAGCTTTCTTT
cdr3_aa: CASKRDRGGTEAFF
d_call: TRBD1
clone_size: -
v_call: TRBV28
j_call: TRBJ1-1

cdr3_nt: TGTGCCAGCAGTGGTACTAGCGGGGGGGCGGACCGCACAGATACGCAGTATTTT
cdr3_aa: CASSGTSGGADRTDTQYF
d_call: TRBD2
clone_size: -
v_call: TRBV28
j_call: TRBJ2-3

cdr3_nt: TGTGCCAGTCGAACCCGTAGCGGGGGCTACAATGAGCAGTTCTTC
cdr3_aa: CASRTRSGGYNEQFF
d_call: TRBD2
clone_size: -
v_call: TRBV19
j_call: TRBJ2-1

cdr3_nt: TGTGCCAGCAGCCAAGAAACCAGGGGTTTTCACTATGGCTACACCTTC
cdr3_aa: CASSQETRGFHYGYTF
d_call: -
clone_size: -
v_call: TRBV7-9
j_call: TRBJ1-2

cdr3_nt: TGTGCCAGCAGCCCGTCAGATACGCAGTATTTT
cdr3_aa: CASSPSDTQYF
d_call: -
clone_size: -
v_call: TRBV21-1
j_call: TRBJ2-3

cdr3_nt: TGCAGCGGCCGGGGAGCGAACTACAATGAGCAGTTCTTC
cdr3_aa: CSGRGANYNEQFF
d_call: -
clone_size: -
v_call: TRBV29-1
j_call: TRBJ2-1

cdr3_nt: TGTGCCAGCATAGGACAGGGAAATCAGCCCCAGCATTTT
cdr3_aa: CASIGQGNQPQHF
d_call: TRBD1
clone_size: once
v_call: TRBV6-1
j_call: TRBJ1-5

cdr3_nt: TGTGCCAGCAGCCAAGGAGGGGGCTTGGGCTACACCTTC
cdr3_aa: CASSQGGGLGYTF
d_call: TRBD1
clone_size: -
v_call: TRBV14
j_call: TRBJ1-2

cdr3_nt: TGTGCCAGCAGTCTAGCGGGATACAATGAGCAGTTCTTC
cdr3_aa: CASSLAGYNEQFF
d_call: TRBD2
clone_size: -
v_call: TRBV27
j_call: TRBJ2-1

cdr3_nt: TGTGCCAGCAGCCCGGGACTAGGCTCCTACGAGCAGTACTTC
cdr3_aa: CASSPGLGSYEQYF
d_call: TRBD2
clone_size: few
v_call: TRBV5-4
j_call: TRBJ2-7

cdr3_nt: TGTGCCAGCAGTTTAAACTCAGCGGGAGGGGGGGAGCTGTTTTTT
cdr3_aa: CASSLNSAGGGELFF
d_call: TRBD2
clone_size: -
v_call: TRBV27
j_call: TRBJ2-2

cdr3_nt: TGTGCCAGCAGCTTAAACAGGCGCAACTATGGCTACACCTTC
cdr3_aa: CASSLNRRNYGYTF
d_call: -
clone_size: -
v_call: TRBV7-2
j_call: TRBJ1-2

cdr3_nt: TGTGCCAGCAGCCCTTTTATCGGGGAGCTGTTTTTT
cdr3_aa: CASSPFIGELFF
d_call: -
clone_size: -
v_call: TRBV7-8
j_call: TRBJ2-2

cdr3_nt: TGTGCCAGCAGCTTGGCGGTATTGCAAGAGACCCAGTACTTC
cdr3_aa: CASSLAVLQETQYF
d_call: -
clone_size: -
v_call: TRBV5-5
j_call: TRBJ2-5

cdr3_nt: TGTGCCAGCAGCAGGGACAGGGGAAATCAGCCCCAGCATTTT
cdr3_aa: CASSRDRGNQPQHF
d_call: TRBD1
clone_size: -
v_call: TRBV28
j_call: TRBJ1-5

cdr3_nt: TGTGCCAGCTCACAACTGGGACTAGTCAATGAGCAGTTCTTC
cdr3_aa: CASSQLGLVNEQFF
d_call: TRBD2
clone_size: -
v_call: TRBV18
j_call: TRBJ2-1

cdr3_nt: TGTGCCAGCAGCGGACTGGGGGGGGCCTCCGAGCAGTACTTC
cdr3_aa: CASSGLGGASEQYF
d_call: -
clone_size: -
v_call: TRBV11-2
j_call: TRBJ2-7

cdr3_nt: TGCGCCAGCAGCTTGGCCGGGACAGGGGGCGCGGAGGGCTACACCTTC
cdr3_aa: CASSLAGTGGAEGYTF
d_call: TRBD1
clone_size: -
v_call: TRBV5-1
j_call: TRBJ1-2

cdr3_nt: TGTGCCAGCAGTTTATTACAAGCTAACTATGGCTACACCTTC
cdr3_aa: CASSLLQANYGYTF
d_call: -
clone_size: -
v_call: TRBV28
j_call: TRBJ1-2

cdr3_nt: TGCGCCAGCAGCCAACAGACAGGTGCTAACTATGGCTACACCTTC
cdr3_aa: CASSQQTGANYGYTF
d_call: -
clone_size: few
v_call: TRBV4-1
j_call: TRBJ1-2

cdr3_nt: TGTGCCAGCAGTGGTACGACTTCCTACAATGAGCAGTTCTTC
cdr3_aa: CASSGTTSYNEQFF
d_call: -
clone_size: -
v_call: TRBV25-1
j_call: TRBJ2-1

cdr3_nt: TGTGCCAGCAGCCCCGGCGGTTTCCTGAACACTGAAGCTTTCTTT
cdr3_aa: CASSPGGFLNTEAFF
d_call: -
clone_size: -
v_call: TRBV7-6
j_call: TRBJ1-1

cdr3_nt: TGTGCCTGGAGCGCGCTTCGGGAGCTGTTTTTT
cdr3_aa: CAWSALRELFF
d_call: -
clone_size: -
v_call: TRBV30
j_call: TRBJ2-2

cdr3_nt: TGTGCCAGCAGCGGAACACAGGGTAACTATGGCTACACCTTC
cdr3_aa: CASSGTQGNYGYTF
d_call: -
clone_size: -
v_call: TRBV5-4
j_call: TRBJ1-2

cdr3_nt: TGTGCCAGCAGCCTACCGGGAGCGGGTGAAAAACTGTTTTTT
cdr3_aa: CASSLPGAGEKLFF
d_call: -
clone_size: -
v_call: TRBV5-6
j_call: TRBJ1-4

cdr3_nt: TGTGCCAGCAGTGAATTTGGAGGGGGCTACACCTTC
cdr3_aa: CASSEFGGGYTF
d_call: -
clone_size: few
v_call: TRBV25-1
j_call: TRBJ1-2

cdr3_nt: TGTGCCAGCTCACCACCGACAGGGGGCGGCTATGAGCAGTTCTTC
cdr3_aa: CASSPPTGGGYEQFF
d_call: TRBD1
clone_size: once
v_call: TRBV18
j_call: TRBJ2-1

cdr3_nt: TGTGCCAGCGGTAAACCGGGACAGGTGATGAATGAGCAGTTCTTC
cdr3_aa: CASGKPGQVMNEQFF
d_call: TRBD1
clone_size: -
v_call: TRBV27
j_call: TRBJ2-1

cdr3_nt: TGTGCCAGCGGACAGTCGAACACCGGGGAGCTGTTTTTT
cdr3_aa: CASGQSNTGELFF
d_call: -
clone_size: -
v_call: TRBV11-2
j_call: TRBJ2-2

cdr3_nt: TGTGCCAGCAGCTCTAGCAGCGGGGGCAATGAGCAGTTCTTC
cdr3_aa: CASSSSSGGNEQFF
d_call: TRBD2
clone_size: -
v_call: TRBV14
j_call: TRBJ2-1

cdr3_nt: TGCGCCAGCAGCTTGCCTAGCGGCAATGAGCAGTTCTTC
cdr3_aa: CASSLPSGNEQFF
d_call: TRBD2
clone_size: once
v_call: TRBV5-1
j_call: TRBJ2-1

cdr3_nt: TGTGCCAGCAGTTTATCACAAGGGGCAGGTCAGCCCCAGCATTTT
cdr3_aa: CASSLSQGAGQPQHF
d_call: -
clone_size: -
v_call: TRBV28
j_call: TRBJ1-5

cdr3_nt: TGTGCCTGGAGTATCGGACTAGCGGCCACAGATACGCAGTATTTT
cdr3_aa: CAWSIGLAATDTQYF
d_call: TRBD2
clone_size: -
v_call: TRBV30
j_call: TRBJ2-3

cdr3_nt: TGTGCCAGCAGTTTACCCGGGTTCGTCTCGCGGGAGGCCCCCTACAATGAGCAGTTCTTC
cdr3_aa: CASSLPGFVSREAPYNEQFF
d_call: TRBD2
clone_size: -
v_call: TRBV28
j_call: TRBJ2-1

cdr3_nt: TGTGCCGGAGAAAGGAGGCTAGCGGAAGCAGGGGAGACCCAGTACTTC
cdr3_aa: CAGERRLAEAGETQYF
d_call: TRBD2
clone_size: -
v_call: TRBV7-9
j_call: TRBJ2-5